The 15 T cell receptor beta chains presented below share a single source sample, sequenced in a study of T cells in women clearing cervical HPV infection. TCRdb's copy holds only in-frame clones and misses some; the assay was immunoSEQ multiplex PCR. This sample's table reports under 50,000 clones. Sequencing was done on a sample of blood buffy coat. Receptors were obtained from a woman between 18 and 70 years old with a cervical HPV16 infection that either progressed to CIN3+ or cleared (not recorded which).

Comments on this clone: The CDR3 end is not reached by the read, which stops 3 residues before it; the germline J gene fills it in. The rearrangement uses TRBV6-1 and TRBJ1-5; TRBD1 aligns across 8 bases. Losses at the gene ends were 1 base for V and 4 bases for J; bases not matched to a gene: 6. The germline V gene has CDR1 MNHNS and CDR2 SASEGT. The CDR3 totals 16 residues. The CDR3 protein is CASSEGSGGINQPQHF. Partial CDR3 DNA: TGTGCCAGCAGTGAAGGGTCAGGGGGCATTAATCAGCCC.

In regard to this clone: The read terminates 3 residues before the CDR3 end, so the remaining end is supplied by the germline J gene. The V gene is TRBV20-1, the J gene TRBJ1-2; D is unresolved. This CDR3 has 14 amino acids. Between the trimmed V and J ends, which lost 0 bases and 1 base, there was a span of 9 bases. CDR1 and CDR2 from the germline V gene are DFQATT and SNEGSKA (reference sequence). Partial CDR3 DNA: TGCAGTGCTAGAGATCTGGGCAGTAACTATGGC. This encodes CSARDLGSNYG. The whole CDR3 region reads CSARDLGSNYGYTF.

About this clone itself: The read comes to an end 3 residues before the CDR3 does, leaving the germline J gene to fill in the end. The chain couples TRBV9 to TRBJ2-3; possibly TRBD1 for D (5 bases). Germline V gives CDR1 SGDLS, CDR2 YYNGEE. The germline V and J ends were trimmed by 6 bases and 2 bases, with 16 bases remaining between them. The CDR3 is made up of 15 amino acids. Partial CDR3 DNA: TGTGCCAGCACCCCTTGGGGCAGGGCCACAGATACG. It yields the protein CASTPWGRATDT. The CDR3 in full is CASTPWGRATDTQYF.

With regard to this clone: The read stops 3 residues short of the end of the CDR3; the missing end is completed from the germline J gene. This sequence joins TRBV6-1 and TRBJ1-5, with D possibly TRBD1 on 5 matching bases. The CDR3 contains 14 residues. CDR1 and CDR2 (germline): MNHNS, SASEGT. The V gene lost 4 bases and the J gene lost 4 bases, with 11 bases spanning the gap. CDR3 bases read: TGTGCCAGCAGTGTCAGGGTAGGTAATCAGCCC. Residues: CASSVRVGNQP. The complete CDR3 protein is CASSVRVGNQPQHF.

Of note for this clone: With the read ending 3 residues before the CDR3 end, the germline J gene is used to fill in that end. The chain is built from TRBV6-1 and TRBJ1-4; D is unclear. Trimming pared 4 bases from V and 4 bases from J, leaving 7 bases between. The germline V gene encodes CDR1 MNHNS and CDR2 SASEGT. This CDR3 is 13 amino acids long. Partial CDR3 DNA: TGTGCCAGCAGTGCAGTATATAATGAAAAA. It codes for CASSAVYNEK. The CDR3 in full is CASSAVYNEKLFF.

Notes on this clone: The observed sequence ends 3 residues before the CDR3 terminus, with the missing tail filled in from the germline J gene. The V call is TRBV6-4, the J call TRBJ2-6, with a tentative D call TRBD2 (5 bases). CDR3 size: 14 residues. The V gene's germline CDR1 is MRHNA and CDR2 SNTAGT. Trimming cost V 7 bases and J 5 bases, with 12 bases left between them. The CDR3 reads CASTIGVWANVLTF. Incomplete CDR3 DNA: TGTGCCAGCACTATCGGGGTCTGGGCCAACGTC.

In the case of this clone: The read halts 3 residues ahead of the CDR3 end, with the missing end drawn from the germline J gene. The rearrangement links TRBV13 to TRBJ2-3; 7 bases fit TRBD1. The CDR3 covers 14 residues. Germline V gene lookup returns CDR1 PRHDT and CDR2 FYEKMQ (reference sequence). The V segment lost 7 bases and the J segment 2 bases; nucleotides outside the gene matches: 6. The sequenced CDR3 bases are TGTGCCAGCATGACAGGGTCGAACACAGATACG. This gives the protein CASMTGSNTDT. The entire CDR3 protein is CASMTGSNTDTQYF.

Notes on this clone: The CDR3 is cut off 3 residues early in the read; its end comes from the germline J gene. V usage is TRBV12-3 or TRBV12-4 and J usage is TRBJ2-5; D possibly corresponds to TRBD2 (6 bases). Trimming removed 0 bases from V and 6 bases from J, with 14 bases in between. The CDR3 is made up of 15 amino acids. This CDR3 is CASSLAGGGIKTQYF. Partial CDR3 DNA: TGTGCCAGCAGTTTAGCGGGGGGAGGTATAAAGACC.

As regards this clone: The read finishes 3 residues shy of the CDR3 end, and the germline J gene is used to complete it. V usage is TRBV12-3 or TRBV12-4 and J usage is TRBJ2-5; D remains unclear. V shed 7 bases and J shed 2 bases, with 8 bases lying between them. This CDR3 is 12 amino acids long. The DNA read from the CDR3 is TGTGCCAGCATGAGGTATCAAGAGACC. Residues: CASMRYQET. The CDR3, in full, reads CASMRYQETQYF.

Turning to this clone: The CDR3 end falls 3 residues outside the read, so it is completed with the germline J gene. The rearrangement uses TRBV6-2 or TRBV6-3 and TRBJ1-4, with 8 nucleotides matching TRBD1. CDR3 length equals 15 residues. The V gene end was trimmed by 6 bases and the J gene end by 5 bases; junction bases not matched to a gene: 8. The V gene's germline CDR1 is MNHEY and CDR2 SVGEGT. This chain's CDR3 is CASRSGGLGNEKLFF. The CDR3 bases that were read are TGTGCCAGCAGGTCAGGGGGCCTGGGGAATGAAAAA.

A note on this clone: The read is 3 residues too short to cover the CDR3 end, so that end is filled in from the germline J gene. The chain recombines TRBV4-1 with TRBJ2-7; D unclear. Trimming shortened V by 1 base and J by 0 bases, and 7 bases separated the two germline ends. The CDR3 is 14 amino acids. Germline V gene lookup returns CDR1 MGHRA and CDR2 YSYEKL. The sequenced part of the CDR3 DNA is TGCGCCAGCAGCCAAGGGCGGAGCTCCTACGAG. As protein: CASSQGRSSYE. The complete CDR3 protein is CASSQGRSSYEQYF.

Concerning this clone itself: The read terminates 3 residues ahead of where the CDR3 ends, so the germline J gene completes it. V and J are TRBV12-5 and TRBJ1-4, with 10 bases fitting TRBD1. Germline-derived CDR1 and CDR2 are LGHNT and FRNRAP. The CDR3 is made up of 15 amino acids. The V segment lost 1 base and the J segment 8 bases; nucleotides outside the gene matches: 4. Partial CDR3 DNA: TGTGCTAGTGGTTTGGCGACAGGGGGCTCGGAAAAA. Translated, it gives CASGLATGGSEK. The full CDR3 sequence reads CASGLATGGSEKLFF.

On this clone itself: The observed sequence ends 3 residues before the CDR3 terminus, with the missing tail filled in from the germline J gene. V gene TRBV2 combines with J gene TRBJ1-4; tentatively, D is TRBD1 (5 bases). The V gene lost 6 bases and the J gene lost 4 bases, with 9 bases spanning the gap. CDR1 and CDR2 from the germline V gene are SNHLY and FYNNEI. The CDR3 is 13 amino acids. The chain's CDR3 is CASRQGLNEKLFF. CDR3 bases read: TGTGCCAGCAGGCAGGGTCTTAATGAAAAA. Supplemented by reference TRBV2 and TRBJ1-4, the full variable domain reads EPEVTQTPSHQVTQMGQEVILRCVPISNHLYFYWYRQILGQKVEFLVSFYNNEISEKSEIFDDQFSVERPDGSNFTLKIRSTKLEDSAMYFCASRQGLNEKLFFGSGTQLSVL.

In the case of this clone: Sequencing ends 3 residues short of the CDR3 end; the germline J gene provides the rest. The chain recombines TRBV2 with TRBJ1-1; D might be TRBD1 (5 bases). Germline V lookup: CDR1 SNHLY, CDR2 FYNNEI. The length of the CDR3 is 15 residues. V dropped 8 bases and J dropped 5 bases, with 21 bases sitting between them. This CDR3 reads CASGWGSQGGTEAFF. The part of the CDR3 DNA that was read is TGTGCCAGCGGGTGGGGATCTCAGGGAGGGACTGAA.

A remark on this clone: The read terminates 3 residues ahead of where the CDR3 ends, so the germline J gene completes it. The chain carries TRBV10-3 and TRBJ2-5; TRBD2 matches at 10 bases. Germline CDR1 reads ENHRY; CDR2 reads SYGVKD. V shed 0 bases, J shed 5 bases, and the junction held 12 bases outside the gene matches. The CDR3 sequence is 18 residues long. CDR3 DNA, as far as it was read: TGTGCCATCAGTGAGTCGCTAGCGGGGGTTACACCCGGTGAGACC. Its protein product is CAISESLAGVTPGET. The entire CDR3 reads CAISESLAGVTPGETQYF.